This TCR beta chain was sequenced for a study of T-cell reconstitution after alpha-beta-depleted transplantation in children. This CDR3 is built from 14 residues. Germline V gives CDR1 SQVTM, CDR2 ANQGSEA. J gave up 3 bases and V 7 bases, and 8 bases lay outside the gene matches. Study-level results: High day-60 TCRbeta diversity in some patients came from surviving recipient T cells and thymic progenitors. A year post-transplant, T-cell counts and diversity derived mostly from newly produced T cells. As was reported, about two months after transplant, alpha-beta T cells came from several hundred expanded graft clones.

This clonotype turned up a few times. The target antigen is unknown. TCRbeta library construction was performed incorporating unique molecular identifiers. TCRdb re-analysed the PCR reads in MiXCR, keeping a single row per CDR3 protein. Of hundreds of thousands of distinct CDR3 sequences detected, under 20% appear once; the ten largest clones hold about 5%. V gene TRBV29-1 combines with J gene TRBJ2-7; 11 bases agree with TRBD2. The sequencing used PBMCs, mostly from graft donor cells, collected 360 days after TCRalphabeta/CD19-depleted stem cell transplant. This sequence originates from a male patient under 18 who had a stem cell transplant for acute lymphoblastic leukemia, so the T cells may come from the graft donor. Here the CDR3 DNA reads TGCAGCGCTCAGACTAGCGGGACGTACTACGAGCAGTACTTC. It codes for CSAQTSGTYYEQYF.